The source of this TCR beta chain is a study of cytomegalovirus exposure and HLA in healthy donors. Study-level findings and limits: Later on, analysis showed that most CMV-associated TCR beta chains appeared to be HLA-restricted.

The junction had 3 bases not matched to a gene; V was cut back by 4 bases and J by 6 bases. CDR1 SQVTM and CDR2 ANQGSEA come from the germline V gene. This CDR3 contains 13 residues. The PCR had 60 Vbeta and 13 Jbeta primers. Only in-frame clones appear in the TCRdb table, and some are missing; sequencing was by immunoSEQ multiplex PCR. The sample holds about 76,000 clones, approximately 72% seen once. As concerns this clone: Its antigen is not known.

The receptor was derived from a woman aged 40 to 50 in good health and CMV-seropositive. The chain links TRBV29-1 to TRBJ2-4; 10 bases fit TRBD1. The sequencing sample was made of PBMCs. CDR3 sequence reads: CSVGRTGGNIQYF. The CDR3 region has the DNA TGCAGCGTTGGACGGACAGGGGGAAACATTCAGTACTTC. The entire variable domain, with the rest obtained from reference TRBV29-1 and TRBJ2-4, is as follows: SAVISQKPSRDICQRGTSLTIQCQVDSQVTMMFWYRQQPGQSLTLIATANQGSEATYESGFVIDKFPISRPNLTFSTLTVSNMSPEDSSIYLCSVGRTGGNIQYFGAGTRLSVL.